Below, one T cell receptor beta chain is given with its context. A much bigger clone sits one base away, suggesting this may be a read error. TCR beta CDR3 was amplified from genomic DNA by two-round multiplex PCR. The first PCR round targeted every TRBV and TRBJ gene with specific primers. Primers of the universal type were employed in the second round of PCR. TCRdb fed the multiplex PCR reads into MiXCR, producing one record per CDR3 protein. The sample yields around 59,000 distinct CDR3 sequences, about 26% seen once. This specimen comes from a study of prognosis after radiotherapy for stage I lung cancer. About the research overall: All of the enrolled patients had stage I non-small cell lung cancer, and they joined between 2018 and January 2019. Enrolled patients comprised about 15 with newly diagnosed primary stage I lung tumors and five with oligometastatic NSCLC after surgical resection of the primary tumor. The study enrolled approximately 12 men and roughly six women as patients, aged about 53 to 84 with a median of 74.5 years.

The CDR3 spans 13 residues. Germline CDR1 is SQVTM and CDR2 is ANQGSEA. Here the sequenced sample was PBMCs, taken before or after stereotactic body radiation therapy (not recorded which). The sequence was obtained from a donor older than 45 with non-small cell lung cancer. The rearrangement links TRBV29-1 to TRBJ2-1; the D gene is possibly TRBD1 (5 bases). The CDR3, as DNA: TGCAGCGTTGACCTTAAAACAGGCAATGAGCAGTCCTTC. It codes for CSVDLKTGNEQSF.